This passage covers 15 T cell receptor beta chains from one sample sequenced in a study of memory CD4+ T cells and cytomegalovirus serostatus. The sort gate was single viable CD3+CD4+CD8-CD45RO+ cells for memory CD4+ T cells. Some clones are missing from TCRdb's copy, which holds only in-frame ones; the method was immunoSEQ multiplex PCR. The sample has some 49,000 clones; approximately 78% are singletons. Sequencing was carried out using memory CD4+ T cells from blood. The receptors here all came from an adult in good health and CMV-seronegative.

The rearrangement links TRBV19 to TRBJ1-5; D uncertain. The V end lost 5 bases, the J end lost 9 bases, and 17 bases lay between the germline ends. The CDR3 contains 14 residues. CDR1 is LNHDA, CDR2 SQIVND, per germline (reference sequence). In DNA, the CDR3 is TGTGCCAGTAGTCCCAAGTCGGTGGATCGGCCCCAGCATTTT. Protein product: CASSPKSVDRPQHF.

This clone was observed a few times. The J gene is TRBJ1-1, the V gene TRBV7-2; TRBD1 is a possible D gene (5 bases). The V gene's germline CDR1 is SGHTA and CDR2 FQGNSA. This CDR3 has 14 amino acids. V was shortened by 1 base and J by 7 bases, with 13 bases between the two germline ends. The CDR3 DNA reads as TGTGCCAGCAGCTTAGAGGGCGGGGCTTTTGAAGCTTTCTTT. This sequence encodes CASSLEGGAFEAFF. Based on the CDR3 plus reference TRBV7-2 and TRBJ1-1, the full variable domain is GAGVSQSPSNKVTEKGKDVELRCDPISGHTALYWYRQSLGQGLEFLIYFQGNSAPDKSGLPSDRFSAERTGGSVSTLTIQRTQQEDSAVYLCASSLEGGAFEAFFGQGTRLTVV.

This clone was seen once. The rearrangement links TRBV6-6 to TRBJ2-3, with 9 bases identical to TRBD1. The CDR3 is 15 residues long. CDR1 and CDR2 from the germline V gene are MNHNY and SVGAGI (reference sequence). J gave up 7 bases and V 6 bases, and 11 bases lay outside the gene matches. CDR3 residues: CASSGDRVTSNTQYF. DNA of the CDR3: TGTGCCAGCAGCGGGGACAGGGTGACTTCTAATACGCAGTATTTT.

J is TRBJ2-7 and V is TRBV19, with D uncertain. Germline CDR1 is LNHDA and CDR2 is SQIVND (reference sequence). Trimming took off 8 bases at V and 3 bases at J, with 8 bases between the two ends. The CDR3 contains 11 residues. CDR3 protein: CASRNYYEQYF. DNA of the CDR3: TGTGCCAGTCGAAACTACTACGAGCAGTACTTC.

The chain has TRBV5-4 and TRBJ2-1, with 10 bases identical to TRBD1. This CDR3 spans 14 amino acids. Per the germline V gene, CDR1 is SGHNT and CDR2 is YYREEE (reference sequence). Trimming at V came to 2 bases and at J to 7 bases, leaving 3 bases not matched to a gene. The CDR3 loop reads CASSFGDRGNEQFF. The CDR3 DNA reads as TGTGCCAGCAGCTTTGGGGACAGGGGAAATGAGCAGTTCTTC.

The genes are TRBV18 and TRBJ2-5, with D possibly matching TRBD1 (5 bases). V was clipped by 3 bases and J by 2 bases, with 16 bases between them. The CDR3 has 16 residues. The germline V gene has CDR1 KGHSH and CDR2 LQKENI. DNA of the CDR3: TGTGCCAGCTCACCCGCCAGGGCGGTCGGACAAGAGACCCAGTACTTC. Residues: CASSPARAVGQETQYF.

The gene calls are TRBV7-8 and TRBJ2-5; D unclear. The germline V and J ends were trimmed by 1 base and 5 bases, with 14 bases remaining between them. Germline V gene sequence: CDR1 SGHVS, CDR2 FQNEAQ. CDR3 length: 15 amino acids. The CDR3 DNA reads TGTGCCAGCAGCTTAGATTTTAAGGCTCGTGAGACCCAGTACTTC. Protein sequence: CASSLDFKARETQYF.

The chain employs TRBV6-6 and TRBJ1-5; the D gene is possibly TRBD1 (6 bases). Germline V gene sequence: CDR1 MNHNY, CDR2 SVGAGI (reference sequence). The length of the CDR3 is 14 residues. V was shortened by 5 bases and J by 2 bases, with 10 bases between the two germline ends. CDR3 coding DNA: TGTGCCAGCAGTAACAGGGAGGGCAATCAGCCCCAGCATTTT. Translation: CASSNREGNQPQHF.

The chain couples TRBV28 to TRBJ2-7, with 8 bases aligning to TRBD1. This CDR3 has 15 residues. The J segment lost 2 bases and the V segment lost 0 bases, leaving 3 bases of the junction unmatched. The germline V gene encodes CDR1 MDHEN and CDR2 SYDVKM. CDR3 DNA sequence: TGTGCCAGCAGTTTATGGGAGACAGGGGCCTACGAGCAGTACTTC. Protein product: CASSLWETGAYEQYF. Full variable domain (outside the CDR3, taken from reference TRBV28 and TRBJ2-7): DVKVTQSSRYLVKRTGEKVFLECVQDMDHENMFWYRQDPGLGLRLIYFSYDVKMKEKGDIPEGYSVSREKKERFSLILESASTNQTSMYLCASSLWETGAYEQYFGPGTRLTVT.

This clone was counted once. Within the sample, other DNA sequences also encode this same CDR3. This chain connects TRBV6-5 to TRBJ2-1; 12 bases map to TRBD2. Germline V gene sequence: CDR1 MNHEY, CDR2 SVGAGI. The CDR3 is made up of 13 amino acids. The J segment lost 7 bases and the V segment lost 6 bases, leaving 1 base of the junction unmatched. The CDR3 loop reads CASRLAGGNEQFF. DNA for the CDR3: TGTGCCAGCAGGCTAGCGGGGGGGAATGAGCAGTTCTTC.

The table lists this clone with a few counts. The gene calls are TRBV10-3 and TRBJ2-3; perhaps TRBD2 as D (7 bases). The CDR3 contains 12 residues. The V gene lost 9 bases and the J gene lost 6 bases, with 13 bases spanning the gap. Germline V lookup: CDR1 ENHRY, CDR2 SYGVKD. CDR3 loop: CAIKQGGDTQYF. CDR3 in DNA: TGTGCCATAAAACAGGGAGGGGATACGCAGTATTTT.

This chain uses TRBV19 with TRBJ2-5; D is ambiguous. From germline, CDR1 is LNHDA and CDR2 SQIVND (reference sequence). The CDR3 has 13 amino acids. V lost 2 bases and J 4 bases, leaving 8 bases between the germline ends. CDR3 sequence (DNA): TGTGCCAGTAGTATAAGTGGGCGAGAGACCCAGTACTTC. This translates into CASSISGRETQYF.

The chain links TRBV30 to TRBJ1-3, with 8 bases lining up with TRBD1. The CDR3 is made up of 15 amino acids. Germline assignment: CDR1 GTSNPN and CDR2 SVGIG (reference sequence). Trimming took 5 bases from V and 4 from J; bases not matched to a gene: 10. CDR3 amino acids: CAWRNTGGAGNTIYF. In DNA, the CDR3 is TGTGCCTGGCGAAACACAGGGGGAGCAGGAAACACCATATATTTT.

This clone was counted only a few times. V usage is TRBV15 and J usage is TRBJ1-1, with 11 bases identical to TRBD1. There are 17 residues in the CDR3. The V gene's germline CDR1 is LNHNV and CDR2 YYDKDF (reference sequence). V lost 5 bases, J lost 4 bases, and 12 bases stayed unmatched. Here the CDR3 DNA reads TGTGCCACCAGCTTTGGACAGGGGGCGCCTCGGGGCACTGAAGCTTTCTTT. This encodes CATSFGQGAPRGTEAFF.

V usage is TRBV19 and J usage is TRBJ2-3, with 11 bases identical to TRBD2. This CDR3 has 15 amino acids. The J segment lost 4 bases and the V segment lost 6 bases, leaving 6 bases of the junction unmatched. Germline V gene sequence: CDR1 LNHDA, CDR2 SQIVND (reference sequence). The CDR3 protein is CASSLAGGRADTQYF. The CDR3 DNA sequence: TGTGCCAGTAGCTTAGCGGGGGGGCGGGCAGATACGCAGTATTTT. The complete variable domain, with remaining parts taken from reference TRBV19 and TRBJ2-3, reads DGGITQSPKYLFRKEGQNVTLSCEQNLNHDAMYWYRQDPGQGLRLIYYSQIVNDFQKGDIAEGYSVSREKKESFPLTVTSAQKNPTAFYLCASSLAGGRADTQYFGPGTRLTVL.